Shown below are 25 T cell receptor beta chains from a single sample sequenced in a study of shared clonotypes between healthy human individuals. Generated by immunoSEQ multiplex PCR, the TCRdb table keeps only in-frame clones and is missing some. This sample yields fewer than 200,000 clones, of which just under 95% are seen a single time; 0.065% to 0.07% belongs to the top ten. Specimen: naive CD4+ T cells sorted from blood. Subset given: CD45RA+ positively selected. These receptors came from a woman aged 25 to 39 in good health.

The chain combines TRBV4-2 with TRBJ1-3; D ambiguous. V gave up 0 bases and J gave up 0 bases, with 6 bases separating them. CDR1 is LGHNA, CDR2 YNFKEQ, per germline. This CDR3 spans 15 amino acids. CDR3 DNA: TGTGCCAGCAGCCAAGATTTCTACTCTGGAAACACCATATATTTT. The encoded protein is CASSQDFYSGNTIYF.

The rearrangement joins TRBV27 to TRBJ2-3; D might be TRBD2 (7 bases). With 3 bases removed from V and 5 bases from J, the gap between germline ends came to 15 bases. CDR3 length equals 15 residues. CDR1 MNHEY and CDR2 SMNVEV come from the germline V gene (reference sequence). The CDR3 sequence is CASSFTLGGGDTQYF. CDR3 bases: TGTGCCAGCAGTTTCACCCTAGGGGGGGGAGATACGCAGTATTTT.

This sequence joins TRBV28 and TRBJ2-5; D call uncertain. The J call could be wrong; TRBJ2-7 is a better fit for the DNA end. The CDR3 contains 15 residues. Germline lookup yields CDR1 MDHEN and CDR2 SYDVKM. The CDR3 sequence is CASSLFTANSYEQYF. In DNA form, the CDR3 reads TGTGCCAGCAGTTTATTTACAGCAAACTCCTACGAGCAGTACTTC.

The count of this clone is one. This chain joins TRBV2 and TRBJ2-1; maybe TRBD2 (5 bases). This CDR3 spans 14 amino acids. V lost 4 bases to trimming and J lost 8 bases, with 15 bases between them. Germline lookup yields CDR1 SNHLY and CDR2 FYNNEI. The CDR3 region is CASSGGWVVDEQFF. The CDR3 DNA follows: TGTGCCAGCAGTGGAGGGTGGGTCGTGGATGAGCAGTTCTTC.

This chain joins TRBV7-9 and TRBJ1-1; a possible D gene is TRBD1 (6 bases). This CDR3 spans 12 amino acids. The V gene lost 8 bases and the J gene lost 6 bases, with 13 bases spanning the gap. CDR1 and CDR2 (germline): SEHNR, FQNEAQ (reference sequence). The CDR3 spells CASRQEGPEAFF. In DNA, the CDR3 is TGTGCCAGCCGACAGGAAGGGCCTGAAGCTTTCTTT.

The gene calls are TRBV2 and TRBJ1-1; 7 bases fit TRBD1. V was pared by 2 bases and J by 3 bases, with 3 bases of the junction left unmatched. Germline CDR1 and CDR2: SNHLY and FYNNEI. CDR3 length: 14 residues. The CDR3 reads CASSEQGEDTEAFF. The CDR3 bases are TGTGCCAGCAGTGAACAGGGGGAGGACACTGAAGCTTTCTTT.

The chain carries TRBV9 and TRBJ1-2, with D perhaps TRBD1 (6 bases). The CDR3 runs to 16 residues. Germline V gene sequence: CDR1 SGDLS, CDR2 YYNGEE. Trimming shortened V by 0 bases and J by 8 bases, and 20 bases separated the two germline ends. Here the CDR3 DNA reads TGTGCCAGCAGCGTAGGCAGTCATACAGGGTTTGGAGGCTACACCTTC. Protein sequence: CASSVGSHTGFGGYTF.

This rearrangement joins TRBV5-1 to TRBJ2-5, with D unclear. CDR1 SGHRS and CDR2 YFSETQ come from the germline V gene. The CDR3 extends over 14 amino acids. Trimming left V 2 bases short and J 4 bases short, with 12 bases between. The CDR3 region is CASSFAQRGETQYF. The DNA for the CDR3 is TGCGCCAGCAGCTTTGCCCAAAGAGGAGAGACCCAGTACTTC.

The chain links TRBV30 to TRBJ2-7; 11 positions match TRBD2. The CDR3 runs to 11 residues. Germline V gene lookup returns CDR1 GTSNPN and CDR2 SVGIG (reference sequence). After removal of 8 bases from V and 6 bases from J, the junction contained 3 bases not matched to a gene. In DNA form, the CDR3 reads TGTGCCCATAGCGGGAGGGCCGAGCAGTACTTC. Translated, it gives CAHSGRAEQYF.

The chain joins TRBV19 to TRBJ2-7, with 7 bases identical to TRBD2. The CDR3 sequence is 15 residues long. The germline gives CDR1 LNHDA, CDR2 SQIVND (reference sequence). With V trimmed by 3 bases and J by 4 bases, 9 bases remained unmatched. DNA for the CDR3: TGTGCCAGTAGTATTACAGGACTAGACTTTTACGAGCAGTACTTC. It codes for CASSITGLDFYEQYF.

The V gene is TRBV11-3, the J gene TRBJ2-1; tentatively, D is TRBD2 (5 bases). The V end lost 8 bases, the J end lost 8 bases, and 10 bases lay between the germline ends. Germline-derived CDR1 and CDR2 are SGHNT and YENEEA. The length of the CDR3 is 11 residues. The CDR3 nucleotides are TGTGCCAGCGGCCGAGCGGATGAGCAGTTCTTC. It yields the protein CASGRADEQFF.

This chain links TRBV5-1 with TRBJ2-7; 11 nucleotides line up with TRBD2. Trimming removed 4 bases from V and 4 bases from J; junction bases left unmatched: 7. Germline loops: CDR1 SGHRS, CDR2 YFSETQ. The CDR3 has 15 residues. CDR3: CASSPLAGGGYEQYF. Written as DNA, the CDR3 is TGCGCCAGCAGCCCGCTAGCGGGAGGAGGATACGAGCAGTACTTC. Based on the CDR3 plus reference TRBV5-1 and TRBJ2-7, the full variable domain is KAGVTQTPRYLIKTRGQQVTLSCSPISGHRSVSWYQQTPGQGLQFLFEYFSETQRNKGNFPGRFSGRQFSNSRSEMNVSTLELGDSALYLCASSPLAGGGYEQYFGPGTRLTVT.

V usage is TRBV5-1 and J usage is TRBJ1-3; the match to TRBD1 covers 7 bases. Germline V gene sequence: CDR1 SGHRS, CDR2 YFSETQ. The CDR3 runs to 15 residues. The ends lost 1 base at V and 2 bases at J; junction bases unmatched: 3. The CDR3 is CASSLTQGAGNTIYF. The CDR3 nucleotides are TGCGCCAGCAGCTTGACCCAGGGGGCTGGAAACACCATATATTTT.

V is TRBV6-5 and J is TRBJ2-3, with 7 bases lining up with TRBD1. The ends lost 6 bases at V and 3 bases at J; junction bases unmatched: 9. Looked up from germline, CDR1 is MNHEY and CDR2 is SVGAGI. This CDR3 is 15 amino acids long. Here the CDR3 DNA reads TGTGCCAGCAGGCTTTCGAGACAGGGAACAGATACGCAGTATTTT. It encodes CASRLSRQGTDTQYF.

The chain links TRBV18 to TRBJ1-4, with D unresolved. The CDR3 runs to 15 residues. V lost 4 bases and J lost 5, with 14 bases in between. Germline assignment: CDR1 KGHSH and CDR2 LQKENI. CDR3 coding DNA: TGTGCCAGCTCACGCCCCCGACTCATAAATGAAAAACTGTTTTTT. Protein product: CASSRPRLINEKLFF.

V is TRBV19 and J is TRBJ2-5, with 7 bases fitting TRBD1. The DNA end is more similar to TRBJ2-7, so the J call may be wrong. The CDR3 consists of 14 residues. Germline assignment: CDR1 LNHDA and CDR2 SQIVND (reference sequence). CDR3 in DNA: TGTGCCAGTAGTAACCAGGGGGTCCTCACCGAGCAGTACTTC. Amino acid sequence: CASSNQGVLTEQYF.

The CDR3 spells CASSEAGGATYEQYF. The DNA of the CDR3 is TGTGCCAGCAGTGAAGCTGGGGGCGCGACCTACGAGCAGTACTTC. The gene calls are TRBV25-1 and TRBJ2-7, with D tentatively TRBD1 (6 bases). Germline lookup yields CDR1 MGHDK and CDR2 SYGVNS. CDR3 length: 15 residues. V lost 2 bases and J 2 bases, leaving 13 bases between the germline ends.

The V call is TRBV9, the J call TRBJ2-5; 8 bases agree with TRBD2. This CDR3 has 16 amino acids. In germline, CDR1 is SGDLS, CDR2 YYNGEE. After removal of 0 bases from V and 2 bases from J, the junction contained 6 bases not matched to a gene. CDR3 nucleotide sequence: TGTGCCAGCAGCGTAGGAATAGCGGGAACTCAAGAGACCCAGTACTTC. As protein: CASSVGIAGTQETQYF.

This chain connects TRBV6-6 to TRBJ1-5; D ambiguous. CDR1 is MNHNY, CDR2 SVGAGI, per germline (reference sequence). V lost 8 bases to trimming and J lost 3 bases, with 5 bases between them. This CDR3 is 11 amino acids long. CDR3 bases: TGTGCCAGCGGAGACAATCAGCCCCAGCATTTT. Protein product: CASGDNQPQHF.

The chain employs TRBV9 and TRBJ2-1, with TRBD2 as a possible D gene (6 bases). With 3 bases removed from V and 6 bases from J, the gap between germline ends came to 19 bases. CDR1 is SGDLS and CDR2 is YYNGEE in the germline V gene. This CDR3 region has 16 residues. The chain's CDR3 is CASSGRERVLLNEQFF. The CDR3 DNA reads as TGTGCCAGCAGCGGACGCGAGCGGGTTCTCCTCAATGAGCAGTTCTTC.

J is TRBJ1-3 and V is TRBV6-1; D gene uncertain. The CDR3 contains 18 residues. The V end lost 4 bases, the J end lost 0 bases, and 19 bases lay between the germline ends. Germline loops: CDR1 MNHNS, CDR2 SASEGT. CDR3 coding DNA: TGTGCCAGCAGTGTCGGGATGGGAGGACTAAGCTCTGGAAACACCATATATTTT. This codes for CASSVGMGGLSSGNTIYF.

This chain uses TRBV27 with TRBJ2-4, with 9 bases fitting TRBD1. CDR1 and CDR2 from the germline V gene are MNHEY and SMNVEV (reference sequence). This CDR3 is 17 amino acids long. The V segment lost 3 bases and the J segment 9 bases; nucleotides outside the gene matches: 15. The CDR3 here is CASSFKSVGTGNGIQYF. The CDR3 DNA reads TGTGCCAGCAGTTTTAAGTCCGTGGGGACAGGGAACGGCATTCAGTACTTC.

The chain has TRBV5-1 and TRBJ2-7; 14 bases align to TRBD2. CDR1 SGHRS and CDR2 YFSETQ come from the germline V gene. V was clipped by 5 bases and J by 5 bases; unmatched bases: 6. The CDR3 runs to 15 residues. CDR3 protein: CASRRLAGGPDEQYF. The CDR3 region has the DNA TGCGCCAGCAGACGACTAGCGGGAGGGCCAGACGAGCAGTACTTC. Based on the CDR3 plus reference TRBV5-1 and TRBJ2-7, the full variable domain is KAGVTQTPRYLIKTRGQQVTLSCSPISGHRSVSWYQQTPGQGLQFLFEYFSETQRNKGNFPGRFSGRQFSNSRSEMNVSTLELGDSALYLCASRRLAGGPDEQYFGPGTRLTVT.

V is TRBV11-2 and J is TRBJ1-1; a weak D match, TRBD1 (5 bases). V was clipped by 5 bases and J by 10 bases, with 17 bases between them. The CDR3 is made up of 13 amino acids. Germline V CDR1 and CDR2: SGHAT, FQNNGV. The CDR3 here is CASSPHSGAGAFF. As DNA, the CDR3 is TGTGCCAGCAGCCCTCATTCCGGGGCCGGAGCTTTCTTT.

The J gene is TRBJ2-3, the V gene TRBV2; TRBD2 agrees at 10 bases. The CDR3 consists of 15 residues. After removal of 4 bases from V and 4 bases from J, the junction contained 5 bases not matched to a gene. Looked up from germline, CDR1 is SNHLY and CDR2 is FYNNEI. The DNA for the CDR3 is TGTGCCAGCAGTGTACAAGCGGGAGGGTCAGATACGCAGTATTTT. Translated: CASSVQAGGSDTQYF.